The present TCR beta chain was sequenced within a study of healthy donors' naive CD4 and CD8 T cells. Notes on the study in general: Bulk sequencing left alpha and beta chains unpaired. Possible naive T cell homeostatic proliferation bias remained unaddressed.

Starting from approximately 500 ng of total RNA, TCR libraries were made with linear amplification. Original processing notes: Sequencing covered fewer than 85,000 rearranged alpha-chain transcripts across several healthy donors. MiXCR, applied by TCRdb to the reads, yields one record per CDR3 protein. TCRdb, not the original authors, processed these V and J calls. This repertoire shows roughly 200,000 distinct CDR3 sequences, around 80% found once; its top ten account for more than 2%. This clonotype occurred a few times. Its cognate antigen is unknown. This CDR3 is built from 16 residues. V lost 6 bases and J 1 base, leaving 15 bases between the germline ends. Germline lookup yields CDR1 MDHEN and CDR2 SYDVKM.

The origin of this receptor is a pool of human donors in good health; the sample pools cells from several healthy donors. This rearrangement joins TRBV28 to TRBJ2-2; maybe TRBD1 (5 bases). The sequencing input was naive CD4+ and CD8+ T cells sorted from blood, pooled from several donors. The CDR3 spells CASSRRESGNTGELFF. The CDR3 bases are TGTGCCAGCAGCCGCAGGGAATCGGGGAACACCGGGGAGCTGTTTTTT. Filled out from reference TRBV28 and TRBJ2-2, the complete variable domain reads DVKVTQSSRYLVKRTGEKVFLECVQDMDHENMFWYRQDPGLGLRLIYFSYDVKMKEKGDIPEGYSVSREKKERFSLILESASTNQTSMYLCASSRRESGNTGELFFGEGSRLTVL.